Listed below are T cell receptor beta chains from one sample, sequenced in a study of regulatory dendritic cells for organ transplantation. Produced via immunoSEQ multiplex PCR; TCRdb's table is partial and in-frame only. Here the sample spans tens of thousands of clones, about 93% being singletons. Sequenced: naive CD8+ T cells from blood. Receptors originate from a human donor in good health. The CDR3 runs from the conserved cysteine through the conserved F or W. D genes are given only for firm matches. Size values are once, few and many counts, or a class for expanded clones, and some rows have none.

-	16	TRBV27	-	TRBJ2-6	TGTGCCAGCAGTTCCATTACTAGCCCGGGGGCCAACGTCCTGACTTTC	CASSSITSPGANVLTF
-	13	TRBV19	-	TRBJ1-5	TGTGCCAGTAGTATAGCAGGGAATCAGCCCCAGCATTTT	CASSIAGNQPQHF
-	16	TRBV11-2	-	TRBJ2-1	TGTGCCAGCAGCTTAGTCGGACAGAGCTCCTACAATGAGCAGTTCTTC	CASSLVGQSSYNEQFF
-	15	TRBV28	TRBD2	TRBJ2-7	TGTGCCAGCAGTGTCGGACTAGCGGGAGGCTACGAGCAGTACTTC	CASSVGLAGGYEQYF
-	17	TRBV19	-	TRBJ2-1	TGTGCCAGTAGTATAGATCCCCCGGACATGGGAGACAATGAGCAGTTCTTC	CASSIDPPDMGDNEQFF
-	12	TRBV7-3	-	TRBJ2-1	TGTGCCAGCAGCGACTCCTACAATGAGCAGTTCTTC	CASSDSYNEQFF
-	13	TRBV2	-	TRBJ2-1	TGTGCCAGCCCCCCTAGCTCCTACAATGAGCAGTTCTTC	CASPPSSYNEQFF
-	13	TRBV6-6	TRBD1	TRBJ1-2	TGTGCCAGCAGTTGGACAGGGAATGATGGCTACACCTTC	CASSWTGNDGYTF
-	14	TRBV14	TRBD1	TRBJ2-7	TGTGCCAGCAGCATCGGACAGGGCGCCTACGAGCAGTACTTC	CASSIGQGAYEQYF
-	15	TRBV27	-	TRBJ1-1	TGTGCCAGCAGTTTAGGGGGGGGTTGGAACACTGAAGCTTTCTTT	CASSLGGGWNTEAFF
-	14	TRBV7-2	-	TRBJ2-1	TGTGCCAGCAGCTGGGGGGACGGCTACAATGAGCAGTTCTTC	CASSWGDGYNEQFF
-	15	TRBV11-2	-	TRBJ1-1	TGTGCCAGCAGCTTCCTCTGGGGGCAGAACACTGAAGCTTTCTTT	CASSFLWGQNTEAFF
once	15	TRBV30	-	TRBJ1-1	TGTGCCTGGAGTGTATTCCTCCTACCGAACACTGAAGCTTTCTTT	CAWSVFLLPNTEAFF
-	12	TRBV28	-	TRBJ2-4	TGTGCCAGCAGTCCGGGGCCGCACATTCAGTACTTC	CASSPGPHIQYF
once	15	TRBV27	-	TRBJ1-6	TGTGCCAGCAGCGGGGAAAGCTCCTATAATTCACCCCTCCACTTT	CASSGESSYNSPLHF
-	15	TRBV6-1	TRBD1	TRBJ2-5	TGTGCCAGCAGTCCCCGGACAGGGAGTGTAGAGACCCAGTACTTC	CASSPRTGSVETQYF
once	13	TRBV11-3	-	TRBJ2-2	TGTGCCAGCAGCTTCAGGACAACCGGGGAGCTGTTTTTT	CASSFRTTGELFF
-	13	TRBV27	-	TRBJ2-1	TGTGCCAGCAGTCCGTCCAGCTCCGATGAGCAGTTCTTC	CASSPSSSDEQFF
-	14	TRBV6-5	-	TRBJ2-7	TGTGCCAGCAGTTACGGTGGGACCCAGGCGGAGCAGTACTTC	CASSYGGTQAEQYF
-	8	TRBV9	-	TRBJ2-5	TGTGCCAGCAGCTCAAATAACTTC	CASSSNNF
once	17	TRBV7-8	TRBD1	TRBJ1-3	TGTGCCAGCACCAAAGGGGGCAAGGGAAACACTGGAAACACCATATATTTT	CASTKGGKGNTGNTIYF
-	13	TRBV27	TRBD1	TRBJ1-2	TGTGCCAGCAGTCACGGACAGGCTAACGGCTACACCTTC	CASSHGQANGYTF
-	17	TRBV7-9	TRBD2	TRBJ2-5	TGTGCCAGCAGCCCAAGTTCTGGCGGGGGGGTTCGGGAGACCCAGTACTTC	CASSPSSGGGVRETQYF
-	13	TRBV4-1	-	TRBJ2-1	TGCGCCAGCAGCCAAGTGGGCTCCCTGGGGGAGTTCTTC	CASSQVGSLGEFF
-	15	TRBV19	TRBD1	TRBJ2-7	TGTGCCAGTAGTACCAGGACAGGGGCTTTCTACGAGCAGTACTTC	CASSTRTGAFYEQYF
-	16	TRBV27	-	TRBJ1-2	TGTGCCAGCAGTAACCTGCAGTCCGCGCATAACTATGGCTACACCTTC	CASSNLQSAHNYGYTF
-	15	TRBV5-4	-	TRBJ1-2	TGTGCCAGCAGCTTGGCCCCCGGAACTAACTATGGCTACACCTTC	CASSLAPGTNYGYTF
-	15	TRBV7-9	TRBD1	TRBJ1-4	TGTGCCAGCAGTCTAACAGGGGCATCTAATGAAAAACTGTTTTTT	CASSLTGASNEKLFF
-	13	TRBV14	TRBD1	TRBJ2-7	TGTGCCAGCAGCCCAGGACAGGGCTACGAGCAGTACTTC	CASSPGQGYEQYF
-	14	TRBV7-9	-	TRBJ1-5	TGTGCCAGCAGCCCACAGGGTCGGAATCAGCCCCAGCATTTT	CASSPQGRNQPQHF
-	16	TRBV6-5	TRBD1	TRBJ2-3	TGTGCCAGCAGTTCCCAGGGGGCGCTGGAATTAGATACGCAGTATTTT	CASSSQGALELDTQYF
-	15	TRBV6-5	-	TRBJ2-5	TGTGCCAGCAGTTACGAGGGCAACAGGGAAGAGACCCAGTACTTC	CASSYEGNREETQYF
-	14	TRBV27	-	TRBJ1-5	TGTGCCAGCAGTTTCGGAGGCAACAATCAGCCCCAGCATTTT	CASSFGGNNQPQHF
-	15	TRBV4-1	-	TRBJ1-5	TGCGCCAGCAGACCTACAGGGCCCTCCAATCAGCCACAGCATTTT	CASRPTGPSNQPQHF
once	16	TRBV4-3	TRBD2	TRBJ2-3	TGCGCCAGCAGCCCCGATCCGGCGGGAGCCACAGATACGCAGTATTTT	CASSPDPAGATDTQYF
few	15	TRBV9	-	TRBJ2-2	TGTGCCAGCAGCGTTGATGGTATGGCTACCGGGGAGCTGTTTTTT	CASSVDGMATGELFF
-	15	TRBV9	TRBD1	TRBJ2-7	TGTGCCAGCAGCGAGGGGACAGGAGACTCCTACGAGCAGTACTTC	CASSEGTGDSYEQYF